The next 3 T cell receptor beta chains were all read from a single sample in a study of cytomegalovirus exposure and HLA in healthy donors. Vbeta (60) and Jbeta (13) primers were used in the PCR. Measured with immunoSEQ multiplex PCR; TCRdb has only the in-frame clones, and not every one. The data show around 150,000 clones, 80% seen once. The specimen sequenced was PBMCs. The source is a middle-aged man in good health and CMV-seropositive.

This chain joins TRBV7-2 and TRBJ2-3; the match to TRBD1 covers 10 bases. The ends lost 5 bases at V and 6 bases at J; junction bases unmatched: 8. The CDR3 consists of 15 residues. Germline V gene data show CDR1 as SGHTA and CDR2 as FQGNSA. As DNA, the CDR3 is TGTGCCAGCAGCCGGGGACAGGGGACGGGCGATACGCAGTATTTT. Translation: CASSRGQGTGDTQYF. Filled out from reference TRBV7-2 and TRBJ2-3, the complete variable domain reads GAGVSQSPSNKVTEKGKDVELRCDPISGHTALYWYRQSLGQGLEFLIYFQGNSAPDKSGLPSDRFSAERTGGSVSTLTIQRTQQEDSAVYLCASSRGQGTGDTQYFGPGTRLTVL.

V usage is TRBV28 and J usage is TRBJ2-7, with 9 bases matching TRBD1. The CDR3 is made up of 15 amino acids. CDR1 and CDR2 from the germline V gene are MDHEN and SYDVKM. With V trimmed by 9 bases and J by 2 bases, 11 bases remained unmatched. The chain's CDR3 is CASRQGVGVPYEQYF. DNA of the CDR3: TGTGCCAGTAGACAGGGGGTAGGGGTTCCCTACGAGCAGTACTTC.

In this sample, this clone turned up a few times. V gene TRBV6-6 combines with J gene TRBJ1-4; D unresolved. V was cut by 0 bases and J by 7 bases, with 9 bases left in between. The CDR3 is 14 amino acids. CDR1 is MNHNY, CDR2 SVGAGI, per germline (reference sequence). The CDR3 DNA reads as TGTGCCAGCAGTTACTCGTTCGGTGGTGAAAAACTGTTTTTT. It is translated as CASSYSFGGEKLFF.